Sequencing of this TCR beta chain was carried out in a study of CD8+CD57+ T cells in acquired aplastic anemia. The CDR3 loop spans 18 amino acids. The ends were cut back, 0 bases at V and 0 bases at J, with 15 bases in the middle. Germline CDR1 and CDR2: SGHAT and FQNNGV. CD8+CD57+ cell expansion, shown by flow cytometry, had occurred in the patients selected for sequencing. No therapy had been given to the patients at the time of blood sampling. It was genomic DNA that served as the template for profiling TCR beta VDJ and CDR3. TCRdb recomputed calls from the reads with MiXCR, one row per CDR3 protein. The sample lists about half a million distinct CDR3 sequences; about a third were seen once.

The sequence came from a human donor with aplastic anemia. Input material: sorted CD4+, CD8+, or CD8+CD57+ T cells (not recorded which) from PBMCs. The chain combines TRBV11-2 with TRBJ1-5; D perhaps matches TRBD1 (5 bases). The DNA for the CDR3 is TGTGCCAGCAGCTTAGAATTAGACAGAAGATATAGCAATCAGCCCCAGCATTTT. Protein product: CASSLELDRRYSNQPQHF.